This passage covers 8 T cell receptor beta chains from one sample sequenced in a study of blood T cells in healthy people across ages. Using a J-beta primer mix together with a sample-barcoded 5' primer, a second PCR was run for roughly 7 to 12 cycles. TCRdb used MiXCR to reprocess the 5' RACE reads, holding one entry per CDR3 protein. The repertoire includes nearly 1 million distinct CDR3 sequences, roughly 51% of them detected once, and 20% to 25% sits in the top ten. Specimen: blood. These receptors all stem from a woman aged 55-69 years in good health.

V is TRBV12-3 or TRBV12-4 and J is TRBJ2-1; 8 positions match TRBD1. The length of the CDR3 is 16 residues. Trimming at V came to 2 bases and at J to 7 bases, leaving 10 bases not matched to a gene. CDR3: CASSLFRTGLRNEQFF. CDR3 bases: TGTGCCAGCAGTTTATTCAGGACAGGGCTTAGAAATGAGCAGTTCTTC.

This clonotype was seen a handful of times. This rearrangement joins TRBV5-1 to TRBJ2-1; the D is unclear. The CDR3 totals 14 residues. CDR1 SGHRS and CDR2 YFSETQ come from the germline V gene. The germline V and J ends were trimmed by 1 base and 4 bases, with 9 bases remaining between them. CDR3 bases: TGCGCCAGCAGCTTGACAGCGCGATACAATGAGCAGTTCTTC. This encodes CASSLTARYNEQFF. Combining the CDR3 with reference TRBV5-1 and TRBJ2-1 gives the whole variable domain KAGVTQTPRYLIKTRGQQVTLSCSPISGHRSVSWYQQTPGQGLQFLFEYFSETQRNKGNFPGRFSGRQFSNSRSEMNVSTLELGDSALYLCASSLTARYNEQFFGPGTRLTVL.

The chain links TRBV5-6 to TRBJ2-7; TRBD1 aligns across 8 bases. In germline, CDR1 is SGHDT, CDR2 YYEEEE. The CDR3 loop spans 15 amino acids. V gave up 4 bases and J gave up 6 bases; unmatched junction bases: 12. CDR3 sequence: CASSQRIRTGIEQYF. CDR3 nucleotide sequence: TGTGCCAGCAGCCAACGGATTCGGACAGGGATCGAGCAGTACTTC.

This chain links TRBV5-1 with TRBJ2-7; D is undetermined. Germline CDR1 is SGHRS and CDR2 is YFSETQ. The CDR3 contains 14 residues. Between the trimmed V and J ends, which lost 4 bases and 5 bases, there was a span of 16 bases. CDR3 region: CASSLSAGLHEQYF. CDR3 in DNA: TGCGCCAGCAGCCTATCCGCTGGGCTGCACGAGCAGTACTTC.

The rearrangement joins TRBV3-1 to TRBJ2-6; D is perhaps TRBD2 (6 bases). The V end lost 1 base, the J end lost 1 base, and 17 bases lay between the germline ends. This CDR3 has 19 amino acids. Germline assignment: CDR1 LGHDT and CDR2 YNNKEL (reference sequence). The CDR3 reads CASSQGGTRLSSGANVLTF. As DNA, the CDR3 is TGTGCCAGCAGCCAAGGGGGGACTCGCCTTTCTTCTGGGGCCAACGTCCTGACTTTC.

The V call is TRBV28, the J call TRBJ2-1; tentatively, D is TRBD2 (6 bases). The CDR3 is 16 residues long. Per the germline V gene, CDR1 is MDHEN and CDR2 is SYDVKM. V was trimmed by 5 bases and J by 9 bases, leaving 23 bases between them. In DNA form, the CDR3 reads TGTGCCAGCAGTAGTAGGTGGGAGGTTAAACTGAGTGAGCAGTTCTTC. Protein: CASSSRWEVKLSEQFF.

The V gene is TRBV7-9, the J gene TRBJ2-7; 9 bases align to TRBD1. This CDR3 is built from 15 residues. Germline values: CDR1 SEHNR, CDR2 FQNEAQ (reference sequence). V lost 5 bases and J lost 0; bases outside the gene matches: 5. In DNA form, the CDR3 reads TGTGCCAGCAGCAACCGGGACAGGGCCTCCTACGAGCAGTACTTC. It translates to CASSNRDRASYEQYF.

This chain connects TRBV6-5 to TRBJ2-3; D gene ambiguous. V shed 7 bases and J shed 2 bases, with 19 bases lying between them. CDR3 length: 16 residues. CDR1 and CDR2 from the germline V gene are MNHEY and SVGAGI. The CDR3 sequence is CASTAGATPLTDTQYF. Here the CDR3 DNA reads TGTGCCAGCACCGCAGGTGCTACACCACTCACAGATACGCAGTATTTT.